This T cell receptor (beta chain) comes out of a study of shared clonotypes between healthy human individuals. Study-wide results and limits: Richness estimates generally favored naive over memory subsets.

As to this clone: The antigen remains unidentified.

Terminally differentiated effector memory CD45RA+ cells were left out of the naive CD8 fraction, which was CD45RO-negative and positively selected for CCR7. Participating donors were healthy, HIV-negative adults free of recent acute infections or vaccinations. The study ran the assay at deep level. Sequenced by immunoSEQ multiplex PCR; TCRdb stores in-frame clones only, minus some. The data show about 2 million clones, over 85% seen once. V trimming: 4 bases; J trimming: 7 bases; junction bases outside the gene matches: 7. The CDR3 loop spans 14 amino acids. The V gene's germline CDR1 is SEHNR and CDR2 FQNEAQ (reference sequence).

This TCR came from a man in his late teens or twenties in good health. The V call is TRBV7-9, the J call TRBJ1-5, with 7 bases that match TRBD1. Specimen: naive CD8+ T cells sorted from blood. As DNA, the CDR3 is TGTGCCAGCAGCTCGACAGGGATCTCACAGCCCCAGCATTTT. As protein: CASSSTGISQPQHF. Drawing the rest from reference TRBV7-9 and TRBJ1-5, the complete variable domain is DTGVSQNPRHKITKRGQNVTFRCDPISEHNRLYWYRQTLGQGPEFLTYFQNEAQLEKSRLLSDRFSAERPKGSFSTLEIQRTEQGDSAMYLCASSSTGISQPQHFGDGTRLSIL.